These 27 T cell receptor beta chains share one sample of origin, sequenced in a study of T cell responses to AZD1222 COVID-19 vaccine. Assay: immunoSEQ multiplex PCR; the TCRdb copy retains only in-frame clones and omits some. The table has about 150,000 clones, approximately 80% seen once. This specimen was peripheral blood, taken on day 0 of AZD1222 vaccination. Every receptor here comes from an adult in good health.

The chain has TRBV5-1 and TRBJ1-4; possibly TRBD1 for D (6 bases). CDR3 length equals 18 residues. In germline, CDR1 is SGHRS, CDR2 YFSETQ. With 6 bases removed from V and 7 bases from J, the gap between germline ends came to 28 bases. DNA of the CDR3: TGCGCCAGCACCTTAGGGGAGTGGGGGCCTATCTTGGGTGAAAAACTGTTTTTT. It encodes CASTLGEWGPILGEKLFF. The whole variable domain, remainder taken from reference TRBV5-1 and TRBJ1-4, is KAGVTQTPRYLIKTRGQQVTLSCSPISGHRSVSWYQQTPGQGLQFLFEYFSETQRNKGNFPGRFSGRQFSNSRSEMNVSTLELGDSALYLCASTLGEWGPILGEKLFFGSGTQLSVL.

This clone was recorded once. V and J are TRBV7-8 and TRBJ2-3; 12 bases map to TRBD2. The CDR3 has 18 amino acids. The germline CDR1 and CDR2 sequences are SGHVS and FQNEAQ. J lost 1 base, V lost 4 bases, and 9 bases had no gene match. CDR3 protein: CASSSVPRTSGGTDTQYF. The CDR3 DNA follows: TGTGCCAGCAGCTCAGTACCCCGGACTAGCGGGGGCACAGATACGCAGTATTTT.

This rearrangement joins TRBV2 to TRBJ1-6; D is undetermined. Trimming stripped 3 bases from V and 5 bases from J, with 11 bases between. Germline V gene lookup returns CDR1 SNHLY and CDR2 FYNNEI. The CDR3 has 15 residues. Written as DNA, the CDR3 is TGTGCCAGCAGTGACGTGTCGGGGAATAATTCACCCCTCCACTTT. As protein: CASSDVSGNNSPLHF.

The V and J genes are TRBV6-5 and TRBJ2-7; 8 positions agree with TRBD1. There are 13 residues in the CDR3. The germline V gene encodes CDR1 MNHEY and CDR2 SVGAGI. The junction had 4 bases not matched to a gene; V was cut back by 5 bases and J by 4 bases. The CDR3 sequence: CASSTRTGYEQYF. CDR3 in DNA: TGTGCCAGCAGTACTCGGACAGGGTACGAGCAGTACTTC.

This chain links TRBV9 with TRBJ1-1; a possible D gene is TRBD1 (6 bases). This CDR3 spans 15 amino acids. The V end was cut by 8 bases, the J end by 2 bases, with 19 bases between. Germline CDR1 SGDLS, CDR2 YYNGEE. CDR3 bases: TGTGCCAGTACGACCGGGCAGACAGGCAACACTGAAGCTTTCTTT. Translating it yields CASTTGQTGNTEAFF.

This rearrangement joins TRBV5-1 to TRBJ2-1; D perhaps matches TRBD1 (5 bases). Trimming took 0 bases from V and 3 from J, leaving 7 bases between them. CDR1 SGHRS and CDR2 YFSETQ come from the germline V gene. This CDR3 is built from 14 residues. This CDR3 reads CASSLVRDYNEQFF. CDR3 DNA sequence: TGCGCCAGCAGCTTGGTCAGGGACTACAATGAGCAGTTCTTC.

The V and J genes are TRBV28 and TRBJ1-5; D call uncertain. There are 12 residues in the CDR3. The germline CDR1 and CDR2 sequences are MDHEN and SYDVKM. V was cut by 9 bases and J by 2 bases, with 8 bases left in between. CDR3 in DNA: TGTGCCAGTTGTCAAGGCAATCAGCCCCAGCATTTT. Protein product: CASCQGNQPQHF.

The J gene is TRBJ1-1, the V gene TRBV28; TRBD1 might be the D (5 bases). CDR3 size: 15 residues. V lost 2 bases and J lost 5, with 15 bases in between. Germline V CDR1 and CDR2: MDHEN, SYDVKM. CDR3: CASSLRPGRGTEAFF. The CDR3 DNA is TGTGCCAGCAGTTTAAGGCCGGGACGAGGGACTGAAGCTTTCTTT.

This clone was recorded a few times. The chain uses TRBV28 and TRBJ1-2, with unresolved D. CDR1 and CDR2 (germline): MDHEN, SYDVKM. V lost 4 bases, J lost 4 bases, and 13 bases lay in between. The CDR3 runs 14 residues. The CDR3 reads CASSSQTAIYGYTF. CDR3 in DNA: TGTGCCAGCAGTTCCCAAACAGCTATCTATGGCTACACCTTC.

CDR3 amino acids: CASSIGTGEAFF. CDR3 coding DNA: TGTGCCAGCAGTATCGGGACAGGTGAAGCTTTCTTT. The gene calls are TRBV28 and TRBJ1-1, with 8 bases matching TRBD1. The V and J ends lost 5 bases and 7 bases, in that order; junction bases with no gene match: 3. The CDR3 loop spans 12 amino acids. Germline loops: CDR1 MDHEN, CDR2 SYDVKM.

This chain links TRBV6-5 with TRBJ2-7; TRBD1 agrees at 7 bases. The CDR3 contains 15 residues. Germline V gene lookup returns CDR1 MNHEY and CDR2 SVGAGI. With V trimmed by 0 bases and J by 3 bases, 5 bases remained unmatched. CDR3 region: CASSYSGTVIYEQYF. The CDR3 bases are TGTGCCAGCAGTTACTCGGGGACAGTGATCTACGAGCAGTACTTC.

Note on this clone: Other DNA sequences in the sample encode the same CDR3. The CDR3 nucleotides read TGTGCCTGGACCGGGGGGGGGAACACAGATACGCAGTATTTT. This gives the protein CAWTGGGNTDTQYF. This chain uses TRBV30 with TRBJ2-3; 8 bases line up with TRBD2. Germline values: CDR1 GTSNPN, CDR2 SVGIG (reference sequence). This CDR3 contains 14 residues. V shed 4 bases, J shed 2 bases, and the junction held 5 bases outside the gene matches.

The sample holds one count of this clone. This chain links TRBV30 with TRBJ1-3; TRBD1 matches 7 bases. The CDR3 totals 15 residues. Germline CDR1 reads GTSNPN; CDR2 reads SVGIG (reference sequence). V was clipped by 8 bases and J by 0 bases; unmatched bases: 10. The CDR3 spells CAGRTGSSSGNTIYF. CDR3 DNA sequence: TGTGCCGGACGGACAGGATCAAGCTCTGGAAACACCATATATTTT.

The chain recombines TRBV6-2 or TRBV6-3 with TRBJ1-5, with D perhaps TRBD1 (6 bases). The CDR3 runs 15 residues. V lost 6 bases, J lost 4 bases, and 16 bases lay in between. Germline V gene data show CDR1 as MNHEY and CDR2 as SVGEGT. CDR3 nucleotides: TGTGCCAGCAGCAACGAGGGGGGCCGGAATCAGCCCCAGCATTTT. Amino acids: CASSNEGGRNQPQHF.

This sequence joins TRBV19 and TRBJ1-2; a weak D match, TRBD1 (5 bases). Looked up from germline, CDR1 is LNHDA and CDR2 is SQIVND (reference sequence). V shed 2 bases and J shed 0 bases, with 13 bases lying between them. The length of the CDR3 is 16 residues. CDR3 DNA sequence: TGTGCCAGTAGTATATCAGGAGGGGCCACTAACTATGGCTACACCTTC. Its protein product is CASSISGGATNYGYTF.

The rearrangement joins TRBV9 to TRBJ1-1; D unclear. Looked up from germline, CDR1 is SGDLS and CDR2 is YYNGEE. The ends were cut back, 3 bases at V and 10 bases at J, with 22 bases in the middle. The CDR3 extends over 15 amino acids. This chain's CDR3 is CASSGPSGFGEGAFF. Written as DNA, the CDR3 is TGTGCCAGCAGCGGCCCTTCGGGATTTGGGGAGGGAGCTTTCTTT.

The gene calls are TRBV10-3 and TRBJ2-1; tentative D call: TRBD2 (5 bases). CDR1 and CDR2 from the germline V gene are ENHRY and SYGVKD. This CDR3 region has 14 residues. The V end lost 1 base, the J end lost 9 bases, and 13 bases lay between the germline ends. The CDR3 region is CAISELATEGEQFF. As DNA, the CDR3 is TGTGCCATCAGTGAGTTAGCGACCGAAGGTGAGCAGTTCTTC.

The rearrangement links TRBV5-6 to TRBJ2-7; 7 positions match TRBD2. From germline, CDR1 is SGHDT and CDR2 YYEEEE. The length of the CDR3 is 13 residues. The trim removed 2 bases at V and 6 bases at J, leaving 5 bases unmatched. As DNA, the CDR3 is TGTGCCAGCAGCTTTGGGACTACCGGCGAGCAGTACTTC. It yields the protein CASSFGTTGEQYF.

This clone has only a few counts. Other DNA sequences in this specimen translate into the identical CDR3. The chain links TRBV5-1 to TRBJ1-5; D ambiguous. In germline, CDR1 is SGHRS, CDR2 YFSETQ. Trimming stripped 4 bases from V and 3 bases from J, with 8 bases between. There are 13 residues in the CDR3. The CDR3: CASSLGSNQPQHF. For the CDR3, the DNA is TGCGCCAGCAGCCTCGGGTCCAATCAGCCCCAGCATTTT.

The CDR3 nucleotides are TGTGCCAGCAGTCCCCCGCGGGGGGGTAGAGAGACCCAGTACTTC. Its translation: CASSPPRGGRETQYF. J is TRBJ2-5 and V is TRBV25-1; TRBD2 agrees at 9 bases. The length of the CDR3 is 15 residues. The trim removed 5 bases at V and 4 bases at J, leaving 8 bases unmatched. The germline CDR1 and CDR2 sequences are MGHDK and SYGVNS.

This clone was picked up one time. V and J are TRBV7-3 and TRBJ2-6; D not certain. CDR1 is SGHTA, CDR2 FQGTGA, per germline. CDR3 length: 16 amino acids. Between the trimmed V and J ends, which lost 1 base and 0 bases, there was a span of 7 bases. As DNA, the CDR3 is TGTGCCAGCAGCTTAAATAGGGTCTCTGGGGCCAACGTCCTGACTTTC. Translating it yields CASSLNRVSGANVLTF.

This clone was seen just once. The genes are TRBV6-5 and TRBJ1-1, with D unresolved. The V and J ends lost 7 bases and 2 bases respectively, with 5 bases between them. Germline V gives CDR1 MNHEY, CDR2 SVGAGI. The CDR3 has 11 residues. DNA of the CDR3: TGTGCCAGCACGTTTAACACTGAAGCTTTCTTT. Its translation: CASTFNTEAFF.

This clone was counted a few times. The chain couples TRBV7-6 to TRBJ1-5; unclear D gene. The ends were cut back, 1 base at V and 3 bases at J, with 10 bases in the middle. From germline, CDR1 is SGHVS and CDR2 FNYEAQ. The CDR3 is 15 residues long. CDR3 sequence: CASSLEPGNNQPQHF. DNA for the CDR3: TGTGCCAGCAGCTTAGAACCAGGCAACAATCAGCCCCAGCATTTT.

This clone was found once. The rearrangement uses TRBV3-1 (or the pseudogene TRBV3-2) and TRBJ1-3; D is perhaps TRBD1 (5 bases). Trimming stripped 0 bases from V and 4 bases from J, with 10 bases between. The CDR3 contains 15 residues. Germline loops: CDR1 LGHDT, CDR2 YNNKEL (reference sequence). The chain's CDR3 is CASSQEGRSGNTIYF. CDR3 nucleotide sequence: TGTGCCAGCAGCCAAGAGGGGCGCAGCGGAAACACCATATATTTT.

V is TRBV6-6 and J is TRBJ2-3, with 10 bases matching TRBD1. Germline lookup yields CDR1 MNHNY and CDR2 SVGAGI (reference sequence). This CDR3 contains 15 residues. After removal of 4 bases from V and 4 bases from J, the junction contained 5 bases not matched to a gene. CDR3 bases: TGTGCCAGCAGTTTGACAGGGGGCTATTCAGATACGCAGTATTTT. This sequence encodes CASSLTGGYSDTQYF.

This clone has only one observation. The chain is built from TRBV4-2 and TRBJ1-4; 11 positions match TRBD1. V trimming: 0 bases; J trimming: 7 bases; junction bases outside the gene matches: 4. The germline gives CDR1 LGHNA, CDR2 YNFKEQ. The CDR3 is made up of 16 amino acids. CDR3 in DNA: TGTGCCAGCAGCCAAGATATAGGACAGGGGGCTGAAAAACTGTTTTTT. It encodes CASSQDIGQGAEKLFF.

The rearrangement links TRBV19 to TRBJ1-1; TRBD1 aligns across 12 bases. CDR1 is LNHDA and CDR2 is SQIVND in the germline V gene (reference sequence). Germline trimming cut 4 bases from V and 6 bases from J; bases unmatched to any gene: 3. The CDR3 covers 14 residues. The CDR3 DNA is TGTGCCAGTAGTACGGGACAGGGGGCGGCTGAAGCTTTCTTT. The encoded protein is CASSTGQGAAEAFF.